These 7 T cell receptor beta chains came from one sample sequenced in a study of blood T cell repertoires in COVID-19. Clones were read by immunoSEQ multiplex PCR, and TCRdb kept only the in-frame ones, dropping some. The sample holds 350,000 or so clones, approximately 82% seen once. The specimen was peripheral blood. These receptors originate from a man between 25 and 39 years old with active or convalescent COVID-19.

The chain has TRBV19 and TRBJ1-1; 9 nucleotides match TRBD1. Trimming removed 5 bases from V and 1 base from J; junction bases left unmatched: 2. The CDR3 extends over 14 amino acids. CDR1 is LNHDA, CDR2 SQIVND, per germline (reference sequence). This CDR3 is CASSGTGRNTEAFF. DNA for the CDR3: TGTGCCAGTAGTGGGACAGGGAGGAACACTGAAGCTTTCTTT. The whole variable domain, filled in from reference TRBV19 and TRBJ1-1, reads DGGITQSPKYLFRKEGQNVTLSCEQNLNHDAMYWYRQDPGQGLRLIYYSQIVNDFQKGDIAEGYSVSREKKESFPLTVTSAQKNPTAFYLCASSGTGRNTEAFFGQGTRLTVV.

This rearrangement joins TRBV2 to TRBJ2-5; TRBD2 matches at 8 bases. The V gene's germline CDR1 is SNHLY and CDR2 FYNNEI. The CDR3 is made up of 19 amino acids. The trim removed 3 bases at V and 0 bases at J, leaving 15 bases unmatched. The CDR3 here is CASSEPLPDGGGYQETQYF. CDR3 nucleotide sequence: TGTGCCAGCAGTGAGCCCCTCCCTGACGGGGGGGGGTACCAAGAGACCCAGTACTTC.

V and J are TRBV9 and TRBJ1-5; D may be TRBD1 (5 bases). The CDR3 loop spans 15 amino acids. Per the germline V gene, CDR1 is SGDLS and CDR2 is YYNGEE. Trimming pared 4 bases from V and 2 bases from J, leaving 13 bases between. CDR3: CASSPGQVGNQPQHF. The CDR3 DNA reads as TGTGCCAGCAGCCCAGGGCAGGTCGGCAATCAGCCCCAGCATTTT.

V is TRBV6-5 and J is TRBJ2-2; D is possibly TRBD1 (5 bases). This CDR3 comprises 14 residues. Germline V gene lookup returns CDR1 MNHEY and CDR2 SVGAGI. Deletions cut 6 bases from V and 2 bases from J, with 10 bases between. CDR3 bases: TGTGCCAGCAGCTGGACACTAAACACCGGGGAGCTGTTTTTT. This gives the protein CASSWTLNTGELFF.

CDR3 DNA: TGTGCCAGCAGAGAGCCCACGATTAGCAATCAGCCCCAGCATTTT. It codes for CASREPTISNQPQHF. V is TRBV27 and J is TRBJ1-5; no reliable D call. CDR1 is MNHEY and CDR2 is SMNVEV in the germline V gene (reference sequence). V shed 6 bases and J shed 0 bases, with 12 bases lying between them. The CDR3 totals 15 residues.

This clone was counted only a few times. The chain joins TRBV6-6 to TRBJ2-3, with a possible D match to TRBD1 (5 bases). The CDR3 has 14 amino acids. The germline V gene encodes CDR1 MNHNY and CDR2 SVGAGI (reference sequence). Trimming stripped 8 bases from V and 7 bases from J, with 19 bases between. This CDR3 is CASHSTPPGNTQYF. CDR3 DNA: TGTGCCAGCCATTCGACACCCCCAGGGAATACGCAGTATTTT.

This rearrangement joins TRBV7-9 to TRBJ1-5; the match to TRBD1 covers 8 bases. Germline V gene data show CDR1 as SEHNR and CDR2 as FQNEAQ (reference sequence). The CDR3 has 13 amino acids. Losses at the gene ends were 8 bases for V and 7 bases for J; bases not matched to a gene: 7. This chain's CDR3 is CASGTGFGQPQHF. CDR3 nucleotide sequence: TGTGCCAGCGGGACAGGTTTCGGCCAGCCCCAGCATTTT.